The 21 T cell receptor beta chains listed next were all sequenced from one sample in a study of shared clonotypes between healthy human individuals. The table came from immunoSEQ multiplex PCR; TCRdb's copy has only in-frame clones and leaves some out. The table has 530,000 or so clones, 60% to 80% seen once. Specimen: PBMCs. The receptor set was obtained from a woman in her thirties or forties in good health. Some clones in this sample may be carry-over from other donors' samples.

V usage is TRBV30 and J usage is TRBJ2-7, with a tentative D call TRBD1 (5 bases). The CDR3 covers 13 residues. The germline V gene has CDR1 GTSNPN and CDR2 SVGIG (reference sequence). V was trimmed by 3 bases and J by 3 bases, leaving 12 bases between them. CDR3 coding DNA: TGTGCCTGGAGCAATCTCCAGGGCTACGAGCAGTACTTC. It is translated as CAWSNLQGYEQYF.

This clone was seen once. The chain carries TRBV7-8 and TRBJ2-1; the match to TRBD1 covers 8 bases. Per the germline V gene, CDR1 is SGHVS and CDR2 is FQNEAQ. The CDR3 length is 13 residues. Unmatched junction bases numbered 6, after V lost 0 bases and J lost 14 bases. CDR3 sequence (DNA): TGTGCCAGCAGCTTAGCCAATACAGGGGGAGAGTTCTTC. Its protein is CASSLANTGGEFF.

V usage is TRBV25-1 and J usage is TRBJ2-3, with D possibly being TRBD2 (5 bases). CDR1 MGHDK and CDR2 SYGVNS come from the germline V gene. The CDR3 contains 13 residues. V was pared by 9 bases and J by 0 bases, with 10 bases between. The CDR3 bases are TGTGCCAGAGAGGGAGTCAGCACAGATACGCAGTATTTT. Translation gives CAREGVSTDTQYF.

This chain uses TRBV6-5 with TRBJ1-1; D remains unclear. V was trimmed by 2 bases and J by 7 bases, leaving 5 bases between them. Germline CDR1 is MNHEY and CDR2 is SVGAGI. The CDR3 loop spans 11 amino acids. DNA for the CDR3: TGTGCCAGCAGTTACGTGGGTGAAGCTTTCTTT. Its translation is CASSYVGEAFF.

The chain recombines TRBV11-2 with TRBJ2-7, with 8 bases aligning to TRBD1. After removal of 5 bases from V and 0 bases from J, the junction contained 0 bases not matched to a gene. Germline loops: CDR1 SGHAT, CDR2 FQNNGV. There are 13 residues in the CDR3. This CDR3 reads CASSTGGSYEQYF. The CDR3 region has the DNA TGTGCCAGCAGCACAGGGGGCTCCTACGAGCAGTACTTC.

The rearrangement uses TRBV6-5 and TRBJ1-5; the D gene is possibly TRBD1 (6 bases). The V gene's germline CDR1 is MNHEY and CDR2 SVGAGI. CDR3 length: 15 amino acids. The V end lost 5 bases, the J end lost 7 bases, and 18 bases lay between the germline ends. The CDR3, as DNA: TGTGCCAGCAGTGCGTTGGGGGGGCGCGGGCAGCCCCAGCATTTT. This codes for CASSALGGRGQPQHF.

With respect to this clone: Its ends do not fully match the called genes, so a read error is possible. The chain employs TRBV6-1 and TRBJ2-7; the D call may be TRBD1 or TRBD2 (6 bases each). The germline gives CDR1 MNHNS, CDR2 SASEGT. The CDR3 runs to 15 residues. The CDR3 region has the DNA TGTGCCAGCTTGATGGGGGCCGGGAGCTCCTACGGGCAGTACTTC. It yields the protein CASLMGAGSSYGQYF.

The rearrangement links TRBV19 to TRBJ1-5; a weak D match, TRBD1 (6 bases). Between the trimmed V and J ends, which lost 4 bases and 4 bases, there was a span of 11 bases. CDR3 size: 14 residues. Germline V CDR1 and CDR2: LNHDA, SQIVND (reference sequence). CDR3 sequence: CASSNGRGNQPQHF. CDR3 nucleotides: TGTGCCAGTAGTAACGGTAGGGGGAATCAGCCCCAGCATTTT. The complete variable domain, with remaining parts taken from reference TRBV19 and TRBJ1-5, reads DGGITQSPKYLFRKEGQNVTLSCEQNLNHDAMYWYRQDPGQGLRLIYYSQIVNDFQKGDIAEGYSVSREKKESFPLTVTSAQKNPTAFYLCASSNGRGNQPQHFGDGTRLSIL.

The V gene is TRBV30, the J gene TRBJ2-3; 12 positions agree with TRBD2. Germline CDR1 reads GTSNPN; CDR2 reads SVGIG (reference sequence). V was clipped by 8 bases and J by 4 bases; unmatched bases: 13. The CDR3 has 16 amino acids. Written as DNA, the CDR3 is TGTGCCGCCCCGGGGGCTAGCGGGAGGGCCCCAGATACGCAGTATTTT. Encoded protein: CAAPGASGRAPDTQYF.

The rearrangement joins TRBV30 to TRBJ2-7; D assignment may be TRBD1 or TRBD2 (7 bases each). The CDR3 consists of 14 residues. Germline lookup yields CDR1 GTSNPN and CDR2 SVGIG (reference sequence). Between the trimmed V and J ends, which lost 2 bases and 2 bases, there was a span of 13 bases. Here the CDR3 DNA reads TGTGCCTGGAGTAGACAGGGACTAACCTACGAGCAGTACTTC. The encoded protein is CAWSRQGLTYEQYF.

This rearrangement joins TRBV7-9 to TRBJ2-2; D is unresolved. This CDR3 region has 10 residues. The germline V and J ends were trimmed by 3 bases and 8 bases, with 1 base remaining between them. The germline V gene has CDR1 SEHNR and CDR2 FQNEAQ (reference sequence). Written as DNA, the CDR3 is TGTGCCAGCAGCTTGGGGGAGCTGTTTTTT. This codes for CASSLGELFF.

This clone was detected a few times. The chain has TRBV5-4 and TRBJ1-2, with no clear D. V was clipped by 0 bases and J by 2 bases, with 11 bases between them. Germline-derived CDR1 and CDR2 are SGHNT and YYREEE (reference sequence). The CDR3 totals 15 residues. Written as DNA, the CDR3 is TGTGCCAGCAGCTTGGATCCCGGAGCCAACTATGGCTACACCTTC. Translating it yields CASSLDPGANYGYTF. The full variable domain, completed using reference TRBV5-4 and TRBJ1-2, is ETGVTQSPTHLIKTRGQQVTLRCSSQSGHNTVSWYQQALGQGPQFIFQYYREEENGRGNFPPRFSGLQFPNYSSELNVNALELDDSALYLCASSLDPGANYGYTFGSGTRLTVV.

This sequence joins TRBV5-6 and TRBJ1-2; no clear D gene. In germline, CDR1 is SGHDT, CDR2 YYEEEE. The CDR3 sequence is 14 residues long. Trimming stripped 4 bases from V and 4 bases from J, with 14 bases between. CDR3 coding DNA: TGTGCCAGCAGCCCACGGTTAAAGGTCTATGGCTACACCTTC. The encoded protein is CASSPRLKVYGYTF.

The chain recombines TRBV18 with TRBJ1-1, with D unclear. The CDR3 contains 15 residues. The germline gives CDR1 KGHSH, CDR2 LQKENI. V was cut by 2 bases and J by 2 bases, with 12 bases left in between. The CDR3 region is CASSPGGRGNTEAFF. The CDR3 nucleotides read TGTGCCAGCTCACCAGGCGGACGGGGTAACACTGAAGCTTTCTTT.

V and J are TRBV28 and TRBJ1-5, with D unresolved. V was pared by 5 bases and J by 2 bases, with 13 bases between. The germline V gene has CDR1 MDHEN and CDR2 SYDVKM. The CDR3 spans 15 residues. The CDR3 DNA reads as TGTGCCAGCAGTATCTTTGGCATCCGCAATCAGCCCCAGCATTTT. Translation: CASSIFGIRNQPQHF.

This chain joins TRBV28 and TRBJ2-3, with D hard to call. Trimming stripped 5 bases from V and 6 bases from J, with 18 bases between. CDR3 size: 15 residues. Germline V gene sequence: CDR1 MDHEN, CDR2 SYDVKM. In nucleotides, the CDR3 is TGTGCCAGCAGTCCATCCGGGTGGAGAGAGGATACGCAGTATTTT. This translates into CASSPSGWREDTQYF. The whole variable domain, filled in from reference TRBV28 and TRBJ2-3, reads DVKVTQSSRYLVKRTGEKVFLECVQDMDHENMFWYRQDPGLGLRLIYFSYDVKMKEKGDIPEGYSVSREKKERFSLILESASTNQTSMYLCASSPSGWREDTQYFGPGTRLTVL.

The chain employs TRBV5-5 and TRBJ2-7; the D is unclear. Germline CDR1 SGHKS, CDR2 YYEKEE (reference sequence). V lost 7 bases and J 6 bases, leaving 20 bases between the germline ends. The CDR3 has 14 amino acids. Here the CDR3 reads CASAFYPRRSEQYF. CDR3 nucleotides: TGTGCCAGCGCCTTCTACCCGCGCAGGTCCGAGCAGTACTTC.

V usage is TRBV25-1 and J usage is TRBJ2-2; 7 bases match TRBD1. Germline V gene lookup returns CDR1 MGHDK and CDR2 SYGVNS. This CDR3 has 14 residues. The V and J ends lost 8 bases and 5 bases, in that order; junction bases with no gene match: 8. The CDR3 here is CASRQGRRTGELFF. The CDR3 nucleotides read TGTGCCAGCCGACAGGGTAGAAGAACCGGGGAGCTGTTTTTT.

This clone turned up a few times. This chain connects TRBV5-1 to TRBJ2-7, with a possible D match to TRBD2 (5 bases). This CDR3 has 15 amino acids. Per the germline V gene, CDR1 is SGHRS and CDR2 is YFSETQ. V was shortened by 4 bases and J by 0 bases, with 14 bases between the two germline ends. The CDR3 region has the DNA TGCGCCAGCAGCATAGCGCTAAGGAGCTCCTACGAGCAGTACTTC. Translating gives CASSIALRSSYEQYF.

CDR3 nucleotide sequence: TGTGCCAGCAGCTCCGGGACAGGGGGCCGGGTGGCAGATACGCAGTATTTT. It specifies CASSSGTGGRVADTQYF. The J gene is TRBJ2-3, the V gene TRBV28; 12 positions agree with TRBD1. This CDR3 comprises 17 residues. Looked up from germline, CDR1 is MDHEN and CDR2 is SYDVKM. V gave up 6 bases and J gave up 4 bases; unmatched junction bases: 11.

The V gene is TRBV9, the J gene TRBJ2-3; 7 positions agree with TRBD2. The V gene end was trimmed by 3 bases and the J gene end by 1 base; junction bases not matched to a gene: 5. CDR3 size: 15 residues. The V gene's germline CDR1 is SGDLS and CDR2 YYNGEE. CDR3 sequence reads: CASSASGDRTDTQYF. In DNA, the CDR3 is TGTGCCAGCAGCGCAAGCGGGGATCGCACAGATACGCAGTATTTT.